The source of this TCR beta chain is a study of cytomegalovirus exposure and HLA in healthy donors. This CDR3 is 16 amino acids long. Germline lookup yields CDR1 MRHNA and CDR2 SNTAGT. V lost 6 bases to trimming and J lost 10 bases; unmatched junction nucleotides: 17. With 60 Vbeta and 13 Jbeta primers, the PCR was carried out. Assay used: immunoSEQ multiplex PCR; TCRdb lists only in-frame clones, some missing. The sample holds over 150,000 clones; around 84% are singletons and the top ten take 5.6%. The chain uses TRBV6-4 and TRBJ2-1; 8 bases map to TRBD2. This TCR was sampled from a middle-aged woman in good health and CMV-seropositive. The sample was PBMCs. The CDR3 coding sequence is TGTGCCAGCAGCGACCTGGGGAGCGGGAGTGTGGGGGAGCAGTTCTTC. Translated, it gives CASSDLGSGSVGEQFF.